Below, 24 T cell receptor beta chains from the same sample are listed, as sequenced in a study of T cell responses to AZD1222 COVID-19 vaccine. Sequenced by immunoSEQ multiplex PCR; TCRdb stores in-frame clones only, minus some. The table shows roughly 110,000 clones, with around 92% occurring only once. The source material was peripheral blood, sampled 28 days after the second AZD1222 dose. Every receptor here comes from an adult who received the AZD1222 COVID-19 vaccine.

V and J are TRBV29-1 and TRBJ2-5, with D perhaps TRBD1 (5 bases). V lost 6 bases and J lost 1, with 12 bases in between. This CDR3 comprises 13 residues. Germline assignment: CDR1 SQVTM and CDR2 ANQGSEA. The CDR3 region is CSVSPRVQETQYF. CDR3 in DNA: TGCAGCGTATCCCCCAGGGTCCAAGAGACCCAGTACTTC.

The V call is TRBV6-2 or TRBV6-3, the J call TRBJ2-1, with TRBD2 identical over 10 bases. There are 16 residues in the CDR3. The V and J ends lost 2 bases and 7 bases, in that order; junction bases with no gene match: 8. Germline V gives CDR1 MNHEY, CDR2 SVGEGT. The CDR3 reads CASSYRSAGGPNEQFF. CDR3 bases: TGTGCCAGCAGTTACCGATCAGCGGGAGGGCCGAATGAGCAGTTCTTC.

In DNA form, the CDR3 reads TGTGCCAGCAGTTATTCGCTGGGGCGTATAGCCAAAAACATTCAGTACTTC. This translates into CASSYSLGRIAKNIQYF. The genes are TRBV6-9 and TRBJ2-4, with D maybe TRBD1 (5 bases). V lost 0 bases and J lost 0, with 12 bases in between. The CDR3 extends over 17 amino acids. Germline lookup yields CDR1 MNHGY and CDR2 SVAAGI.

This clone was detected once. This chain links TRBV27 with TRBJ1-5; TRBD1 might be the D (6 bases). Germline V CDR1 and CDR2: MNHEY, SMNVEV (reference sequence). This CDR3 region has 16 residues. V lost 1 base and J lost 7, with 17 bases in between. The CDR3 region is CASSLYSGGRGQPQHF. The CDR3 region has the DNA TGTGCCAGCAGTTTATACTCCGGGGGGCGCGGGCAGCCCCAGCATTTT.

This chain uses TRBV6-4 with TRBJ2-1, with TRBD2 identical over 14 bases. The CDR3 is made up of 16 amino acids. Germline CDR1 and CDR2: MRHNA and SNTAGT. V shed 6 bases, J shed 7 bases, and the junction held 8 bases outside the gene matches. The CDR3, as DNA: TGTGCCAGCAGCGCGTCCGGGACTAGCGGGAGTAATGAGCAGTTCTTC. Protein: CASSASGTSGSNEQFF.

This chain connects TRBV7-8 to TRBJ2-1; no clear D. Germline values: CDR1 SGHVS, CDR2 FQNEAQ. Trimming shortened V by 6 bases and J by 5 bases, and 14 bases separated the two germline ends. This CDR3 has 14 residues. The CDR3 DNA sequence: TGTGCCAGCAGGCAGAACCGGGCAGACAATGAGCAGTTCTTC. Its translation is CASRQNRADNEQFF.

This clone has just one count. CDR3 residues: CASSLPGQGRSGYTF. CDR3 nucleotides: TGTGCCAGCAGCTTACCCGGACAGGGTAGATCGGGCTACACCTTC. This chain uses TRBV5-4 with TRBJ1-2, with 8 bases that match TRBD1. This CDR3 is 15 amino acids long. Trimming removed 2 bases from V and 8 bases from J; junction bases left unmatched: 11. Germline V gene lookup returns CDR1 SGHNT and CDR2 YYREEE (reference sequence).

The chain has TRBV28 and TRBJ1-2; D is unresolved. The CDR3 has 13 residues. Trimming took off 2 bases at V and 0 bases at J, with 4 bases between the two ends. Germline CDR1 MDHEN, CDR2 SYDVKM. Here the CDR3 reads CASSLQTNYGYTF. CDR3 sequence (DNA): TGTGCCAGCAGTTTACAGACTAACTATGGCTACACCTTC.

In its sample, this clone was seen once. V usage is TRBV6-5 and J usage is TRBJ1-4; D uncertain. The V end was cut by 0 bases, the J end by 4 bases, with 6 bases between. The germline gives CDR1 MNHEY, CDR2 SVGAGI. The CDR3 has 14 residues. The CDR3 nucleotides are TGTGCCAGCAGTTACTCCTATCTTAATGAAAAACTGTTTTTT. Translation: CASSYSYLNEKLFF.

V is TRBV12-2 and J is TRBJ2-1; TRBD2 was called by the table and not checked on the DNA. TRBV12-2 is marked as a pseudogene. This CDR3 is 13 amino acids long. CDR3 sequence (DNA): TGTGCAAGTCGCCCCTACTCCGGCGGTGAGCAGTTCTTC. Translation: CASRPYSGGEQFF.

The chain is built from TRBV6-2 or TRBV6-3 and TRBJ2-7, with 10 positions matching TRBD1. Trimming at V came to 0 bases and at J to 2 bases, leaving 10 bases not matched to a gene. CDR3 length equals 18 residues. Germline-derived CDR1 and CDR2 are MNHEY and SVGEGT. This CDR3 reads CASSYSRQGAMETYEQYF. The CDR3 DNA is TGTGCCAGCAGTTACTCCCGACAGGGGGCGATGGAAACCTACGAGCAGTACTTC.

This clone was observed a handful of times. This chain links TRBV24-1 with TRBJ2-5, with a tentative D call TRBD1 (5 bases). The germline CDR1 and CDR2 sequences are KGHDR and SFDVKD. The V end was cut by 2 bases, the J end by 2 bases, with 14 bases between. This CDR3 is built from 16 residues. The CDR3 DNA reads TGTGCCACCAGTGATTCCTCAGGGCTCCAACAAGAGACCCAGTACTTC. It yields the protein CATSDSSGLQQETQYF.

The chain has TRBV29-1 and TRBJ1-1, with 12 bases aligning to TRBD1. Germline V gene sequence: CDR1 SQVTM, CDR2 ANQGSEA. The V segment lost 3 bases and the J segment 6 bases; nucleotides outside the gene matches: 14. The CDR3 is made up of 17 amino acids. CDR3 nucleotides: TGCAGCGTTGATAGTTCCGGGACAGGGGGCAGGACCGCTGAAGCTTTCTTT. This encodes CSVDSSGTGGRTAEAFF.

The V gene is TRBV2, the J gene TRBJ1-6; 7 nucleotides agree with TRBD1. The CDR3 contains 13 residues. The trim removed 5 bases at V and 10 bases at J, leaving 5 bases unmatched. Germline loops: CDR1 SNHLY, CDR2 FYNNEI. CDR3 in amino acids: CASSSDRESPLHF. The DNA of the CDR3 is TGTGCCAGCAGTTCCGACAGGGAGTCACCCCTCCACTTT.

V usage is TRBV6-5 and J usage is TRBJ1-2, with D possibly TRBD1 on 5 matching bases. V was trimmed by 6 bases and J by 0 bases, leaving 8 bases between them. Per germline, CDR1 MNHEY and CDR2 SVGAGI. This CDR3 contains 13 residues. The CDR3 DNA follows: TGTGCCAGCAGGCCACAGGCTAACTATGGCTACACCTTC. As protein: CASRPQANYGYTF.

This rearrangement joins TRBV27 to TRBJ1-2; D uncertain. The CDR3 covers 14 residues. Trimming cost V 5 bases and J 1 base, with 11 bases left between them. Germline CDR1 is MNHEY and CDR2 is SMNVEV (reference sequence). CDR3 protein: CASSPYRINYGYTF. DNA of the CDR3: TGTGCCAGCAGTCCCTACCGTATTAACTATGGCTACACCTTC.

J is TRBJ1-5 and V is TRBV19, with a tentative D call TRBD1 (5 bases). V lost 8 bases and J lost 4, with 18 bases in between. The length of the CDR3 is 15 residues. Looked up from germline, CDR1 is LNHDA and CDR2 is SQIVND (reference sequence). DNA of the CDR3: TGTGCCAGTTCCATTGGGGGACGGATGAATCAGCCCCAGCATTTT. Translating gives CASSIGGRMNQPQHF. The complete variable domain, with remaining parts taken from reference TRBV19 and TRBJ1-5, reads DGGITQSPKYLFRKEGQNVTLSCEQNLNHDAMYWYRQDPGQGLRLIYYSQIVNDFQKGDIAEGYSVSREKKESFPLTVTSAQKNPTAFYLCASSIGGRMNQPQHFGDGTRLSIL.

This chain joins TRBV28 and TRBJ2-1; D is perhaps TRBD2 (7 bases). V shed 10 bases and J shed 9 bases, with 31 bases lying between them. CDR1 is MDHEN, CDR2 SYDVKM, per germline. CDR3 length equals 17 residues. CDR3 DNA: TGTGCCACCCGCGGATCTGCCGGAGGGGGGGAAGGGTTTGAGCAGTTCTTC. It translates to CATRGSAGGGEGFEQFF.

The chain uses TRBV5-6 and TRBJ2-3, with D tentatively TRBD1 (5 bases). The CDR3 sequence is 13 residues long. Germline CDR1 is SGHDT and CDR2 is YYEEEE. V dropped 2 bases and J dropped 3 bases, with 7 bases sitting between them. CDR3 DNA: TGTGCCAGCAGCTTTTCAGGGACAGATACGCAGTATTTT. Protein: CASSFSGTDTQYF.

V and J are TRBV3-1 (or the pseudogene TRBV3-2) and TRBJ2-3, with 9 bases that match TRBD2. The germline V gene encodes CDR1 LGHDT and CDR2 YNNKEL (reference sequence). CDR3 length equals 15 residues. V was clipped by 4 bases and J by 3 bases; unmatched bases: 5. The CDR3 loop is CASSRGGARTDTQYF. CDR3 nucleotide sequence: TGTGCCAGCAGCCGCGGGGGGGCGAGAACAGATACGCAGTATTTT.

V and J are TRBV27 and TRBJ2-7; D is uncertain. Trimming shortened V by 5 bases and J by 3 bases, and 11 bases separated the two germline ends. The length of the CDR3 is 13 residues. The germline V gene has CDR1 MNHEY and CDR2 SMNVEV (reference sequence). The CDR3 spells CASSLGPDYEQYF. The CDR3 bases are TGTGCCAGCAGTCTTGGGCCAGACTACGAGCAGTACTTC.

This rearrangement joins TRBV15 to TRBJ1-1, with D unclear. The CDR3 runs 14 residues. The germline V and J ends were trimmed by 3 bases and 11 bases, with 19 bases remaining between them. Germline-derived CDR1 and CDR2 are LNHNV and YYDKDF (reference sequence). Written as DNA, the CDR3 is TGTGCCACCAGCAGCTACGGGAACCTCGGAGAGGCTTTCTTT. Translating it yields CATSSYGNLGEAFF.

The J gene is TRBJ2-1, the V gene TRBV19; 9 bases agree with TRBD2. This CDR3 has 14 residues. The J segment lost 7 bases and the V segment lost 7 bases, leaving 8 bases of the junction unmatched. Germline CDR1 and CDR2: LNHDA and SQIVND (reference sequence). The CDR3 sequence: CASTQRSGGNEQFF. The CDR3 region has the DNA TGTGCCAGTACCCAGCGTAGCGGGGGTAATGAGCAGTTCTTC.

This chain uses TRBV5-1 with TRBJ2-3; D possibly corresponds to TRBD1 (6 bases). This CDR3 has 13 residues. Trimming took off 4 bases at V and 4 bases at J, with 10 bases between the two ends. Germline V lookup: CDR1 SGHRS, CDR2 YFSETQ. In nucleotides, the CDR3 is TGCGCCAGCAGCCCCGGGACATCAGATACGCAGTATTTT. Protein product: CASSPGTSDTQYF.